This entry features one T cell receptor (beta chain) sequence. Its antigen is undetermined. The data stem from a study of cytomegalovirus exposure and HLA in healthy donors. About the study: HLA-typed donors contributed about 85 million unique TCRs, which were held in an early data release.

The PCR was carried out with 60 Vbeta primers and 13 Jbeta primers. The assay was immunoSEQ multiplex PCR, and TCRdb's table has in-frame clones only and misses some. The sample holds some 150,000 clones. Study-level points and caveats: Judged likely to be a sequencing artifact was a cluster of highly shared sequence variants.

Germline V lookup: CDR1 ENHRY, CDR2 SYGVKD. The CDR3 runs 15 residues. V was shortened by 6 bases and J by 3 bases, with 17 bases between the two germline ends. Sequenced: PBMCs. The V call is TRBV10-3, the J call TRBJ1-2; possible D gene TRBD1, 5 bases. This receptor was identified in a middle-aged man in good health and CMV-seronegative. Here the CDR3 DNA reads TGTGCCATCAGCGCCGACAGAGAGGCTGACTATGGCTACACCTTC. This translates into CAISADREADYGYTF.